This TCR beta chain was sequenced for a study of blood T cell repertoires in COVID-19. Turning to the study itself: The cDNA or gDNA used as material had been derived from T cells, B-cell-depleted T cells, or PBMCs.

Original analysis: How many nucleated cells were present was estimated from reference gene primer amplification. Only in-frame clones appear in the TCRdb table, and some are missing; sequencing was by immunoSEQ multiplex PCR. Clonal size and the V and J genes are those of that table, whereas D and trimming came from the DNA. The sample records a few hundred thousand clones, 70% to 90% being singletons. CDR1 and CDR2 (germline): MNHEY, SVGAGI. The CDR3 runs 14 residues. V was clipped by 6 bases and J by 0 bases, with 8 bases between them. This sequence was found in a man in his fifties with acute or convalescent COVID-19. V gene TRBV6-5 combines with J gene TRBJ2-2; D is uncertain. Sample: peripheral blood. For the CDR3, the DNA is TGTGCCAGCAGGCAAGCACCGAACACCGGGGAGCTGTTTTTT. Translating it yields CASRQAPNTGELFF.